This entry lists 32 T cell receptor beta chains sequenced from one sample in a study of CD8+CD57+ T cells in acquired aplastic anemia. Only patients with CD8+CD57+ cell expansion on flow cytometry were chosen for sequencing. Genomic DNA served as template for TCR beta VDJ and CDR3 profiling. TCRdb passed the reads through MiXCR, listing each CDR3 protein once. This table has 75,000 to 80,000 distinct CDR3 sequences, approximately 70% appearing once. The sample consisted of sorted CD4+, CD8+, or CD8+CD57+ T cells (not recorded which) from PBMCs. The receptors stem from a human donor with aplastic anemia.

The chain combines TRBV2 with TRBJ1-6; D is ambiguous. The CDR3 consists of 13 residues. Looked up from germline, CDR1 is SNHLY and CDR2 is FYNNEI. Trimming left V 6 bases short and J 7 bases short, with 10 bases between. The CDR3 nucleotides are TGTGCCAGCAGAAAGGGAGGGAATTCACCCCTCCACTTT. Translated, it gives CASRKGGNSPLHF.

This chain uses TRBV11-1 with TRBJ1-2, with 7 bases aligning to TRBD1. From germline, CDR1 is SGHAT and CDR2 FQDESV (reference sequence). This CDR3 comprises 17 residues. Unmatched junction bases numbered 15, after V lost 4 bases and J lost 4 bases. For the CDR3, the DNA is TGTGCCAGCAGCTCCTCCCTGGGACAGCTCGAGGGCTATGGCTACACCTTC. Encoded protein: CASSSSLGQLEGYGYTF.

This clonotype has a single count. The chain carries TRBV11-2 and TRBJ1-5, with D hard to call. There are 15 residues in the CDR3. The germline V gene encodes CDR1 SGHAT and CDR2 FQNNGV. V lost 2 bases, J lost 2 bases, and 10 bases lay in between. CDR3 bases: TGTGCCAGCAGCTTAAACCCCACGGGCAATCAGCCCCAGCATTTT. Translating it yields CASSLNPTGNQPQHF.

V and J are TRBV2 and TRBJ1-5; 9 nucleotides match TRBD1. The CDR3 totals 13 residues. V was pared by 8 bases and J by 9 bases, with 8 bases of the junction left unmatched. Germline CDR1 and CDR2: SNHLY and FYNNEI. The DNA for the CDR3 is TGTGCCAGCCGAGGGACAGGGAGGCGGCCCCAGCATTTT. Protein product: CASRGTGRRPQHF. Complete variable domain (other parts from reference TRBV2 and TRBJ1-5): EPEVTQTPSHQVTQMGQEVILRCVPISNHLYFYWYRQILGQKVEFLVSFYNNEISEKSEIFDDQFSVERPDGSNFTLKIRSTKLEDSAMYFCASRGTGRRPQHFGDGTRLSIL.

This clonotype was seen only once. As the CDR3 is not closed by the conserved phenylalanine or tryptophan, this likely results from a read error. This rearrangement joins TRBV11-1 to TRBJ2-7; D call uncertain. This CDR3 spans 16 amino acids. V was cut by 1 base and J by 3 bases, with 16 bases left in between. CDR1 is SGHAT, CDR2 FQDESV, per germline (reference sequence). CDR3 sequence: CASSLVWQSGLYEQYL. CDR3 nucleotides: TGTGCCAGCAGCTTAGTTTGGCAGTCAGGTCTCTACGAGCAGTACCTC.

This clonotype was found once. The chain links TRBV20-1 to TRBJ2-7; D gene unclear. Between the trimmed V and J ends, which lost 0 bases and 3 bases, there was a span of 12 bases. This CDR3 has 14 residues. Germline V gene sequence: CDR1 DFQATT, CDR2 SNEGSKA (reference sequence). CDR3 sequence (DNA): TGCAGTGCTAGAGATCGTGTCTCGTTCTACGAGCAGTACTTC. Translation gives CSARDRVSFYEQYF.

V and J are TRBV11-1 and TRBJ2-5, with 14 nucleotides matching TRBD2. J gave up 2 bases and V 2 bases, and 4 bases lay outside the gene matches. Per germline, CDR1 SGHAT and CDR2 FQDESV (reference sequence). The CDR3 loop spans 17 amino acids. CDR3 protein: CASSLSRLAGGQETQYF. The CDR3, as DNA: TGTGCCAGCAGCTTATCCCGACTAGCGGGGGGGCAAGAGACCCAGTACTTC. Full variable domain (missing parts from reference TRBV11-1 and TRBJ2-5): EAEVAQSPRYKITEKSQAVAFWCDPISGHATLYWYRQILGQGPELLVQFQDESVVDDSQLPKDRFSAERLKGVDSTLKIQPAELGDSAMYLCASSLSRLAGGQETQYFGPGTRLLVL.

The V gene is TRBV19, the J gene TRBJ2-7; D unclear. V was pared by 4 bases and J by 6 bases, with 7 bases between. There are 11 residues in the CDR3. In germline, CDR1 is LNHDA, CDR2 SQIVND (reference sequence). CDR3 nucleotide sequence: TGTGCCAGTAGTACCGGAAGCGAGCAGTACTTC. This gives the protein CASSTGSEQYF.

In nucleotides, the CDR3 is TGTGCCACCAGTGACTTAGGGGGGGATGAGCAGTTCTTC. It is translated as CATSDLGGDEQFF. The genes are TRBV24-1 and TRBJ2-1; maybe TRBD2 (7 bases). V shed 4 bases and J shed 8 bases, with 11 bases lying between them. The CDR3 contains 13 residues. Looked up from germline, CDR1 is KGHDR and CDR2 is SFDVKD.

V and J are TRBV7-8 and TRBJ2-7; TRBD1 might be the D (5 bases). V dropped 1 base and J dropped 0 bases, with 10 bases sitting between them. The CDR3 has 15 residues. Germline V gives CDR1 SGHVS, CDR2 FQNEAQ. Here the CDR3 reads CASSLDRQSSYEQYF. CDR3 sequence (DNA): TGTGCCAGCAGCTTAGACAGACAGAGCTCCTACGAGCAGTACTTC.

CDR3 sequence (DNA): TGTGCCAGCAGCGCCCCCGGCAGGTCCTCAAACACCGGGGAGCTGTTTTTT. It yields the protein CASSAPGRSSNTGELFF. The chain recombines TRBV11-1 with TRBJ2-2; the D is unclear. Trimming cost V 5 bases and J 2 bases, with 18 bases left between them. Germline V gene sequence: CDR1 SGHAT, CDR2 FQDESV (reference sequence). The CDR3 sequence is 17 residues long.

Points on this clonotype: The CDR3 ends on some other residue instead of the conserved phenylalanine or tryptophan, so this is likely a read error. Because the CDR3's place on the DNA is in doubt, the DNA is left out and the CDR3 is given as listed by TCRdb. This chain links TRBV29-1 with TRBJ2-1; the table calls TRBD1, which could not be checked here. From germline, CDR1 is SQVTM and CDR2 ANQGSEA. The CDR3 is 8 amino acids long, termini counted. The CDR3 is CSDPADNR.

The rearrangement joins TRBV10-3 to TRBJ2-3, with D perhaps matching TRBD2 (7 bases). This CDR3 has 15 residues. Germline V gives CDR1 ENHRY, CDR2 SYGVKD. Trimming removed 7 bases at V and 1 base at J, with 15 bases between. CDR3: CAINGGASGTDTQYF. The CDR3, as DNA: TGTGCCATCAATGGGGGGGCTTCAGGCACAGATACGCAGTATTTT.

CDR3 DNA: TGTGCCACCAGTGATTCATGGAACACCGGGGAGCTGTTTTTT. Amino acid sequence: CATSDSWNTGELFF. The chain recombines TRBV24-1 with TRBJ2-2; D remains ambiguous. V shed 2 bases and J shed 1 base, with 4 bases lying between them. Germline loops: CDR1 KGHDR, CDR2 SFDVKD. This CDR3 is built from 14 residues.

Ten or more counts support this clonotype. This sequence may be a read error, since a much larger clone differs from it by one base. The chain couples TRBV7-9 to TRBJ1-3; no clear D. This CDR3 has 15 amino acids. The germline CDR1 and CDR2 sequences are SEHNR and FQNEAQ (reference sequence). CDR3 residues: CASSSRHFTRNTVYF. In DNA, the CDR3 is TGTGCCAGCAGCTCGCGCCACTTCACTCGAAACACCGTATATTTT. Using reference TRBV7-9 and TRBJ1-3 for the parts outside the CDR3, the full variable domain is DTGVSQNPRHKITKRGQNVTFRCDPISEHNRLYWYRQTLGQGPEFLTYFQNEAQLEKSRLLSDRFSAERPKGSFSTLEIQRTEQGDSAMYLCASSSRHFTRNTVYFGEGSWLTVV.

The chain combines TRBV10-1 with TRBJ2-7, with D uncertain. CDR1 is WNHNN, CDR2 SYGVQD, per germline (reference sequence). Trimming took 2 bases from V and 0 from J, leaving 8 bases between them. The CDR3 spans 14 residues. CDR3 loop: CASSEGPSSYEQYF. The CDR3 DNA is TGCGCCAGCAGTGAGGGGCCAAGCTCCTACGAGCAGTACTTC.

The V and J genes are TRBV12-3 or TRBV12-4 and TRBJ2-5; no clear D gene. V was cut by 6 bases and J by 5 bases, with 13 bases left in between. There are 13 residues in the CDR3. For the CDR3, the DNA is TGTGCCAGCAGCTCGGGTTATCAGGAGACCCAGTACTTC. Its translation is CASSSGYQETQYF.

V is TRBV10-3 and J is TRBJ1-3, with 11 bases that match TRBD1. Germline trimming cut 8 bases from V and 8 bases from J; bases unmatched to any gene: 2. The CDR3 sequence is 12 residues long. Germline V lookup: CDR1 ENHRY, CDR2 SYGVKD. The DNA of the CDR3 is TGTGCCATCCCGGGACAGGGGGACACCATATATTTT. The encoded protein is CAIPGQGDTIYF.

The chain employs TRBV4-3 and TRBJ1-5; D unclear. V was shortened by 4 bases and J by 6 bases, with 10 bases between the two germline ends. The CDR3 runs to 13 residues. Germline CDR1 and CDR2: LGHNA and YSLEER. The CDR3 DNA reads as TGCGCCAGCAGCCCGGGCGTTGGTCAGCCCCAGCATTTT. Translation gives CASSPGVGQPQHF.

This clonotype has a single count. V and J are TRBV2 and TRBJ2-7; possible D gene TRBD2, 5 bases. Trimming removed 6 bases from V and 3 bases from J, with 12 bases in between. CDR1 and CDR2 (germline): SNHLY, FYNNEI. The CDR3 length is 13 residues. DNA for the CDR3: TGTGCCAGCAGGGAGGAGTATAACTACGAGCAGTACTTC. Amino acids: CASREEYNYEQYF.

In this sample, this clonotype turned up many times. This chain joins TRBV19 and TRBJ2-1; 9 bases are shared with TRBD2. The CDR3 is 14 residues long. Trimming cost V 10 bases and J 0 bases; bases outside gene matches: 4. Per germline, CDR1 LNHDA and CDR2 SQIVND (reference sequence). The CDR3 nucleotides read TGTGCCATCGGTAGCGGGAGCTCCTACAATGAGCAGTTCTTC. This translates into CAIGSGSSYNEQFF.

The V gene is TRBV25-1, the J gene TRBJ1-6; the D is unclear. The CDR3 contains 16 residues. Germline-derived CDR1 and CDR2 are MGHDK and SYGVNS. Trimming left V 4 bases short and J 8 bases short, with 18 bases between. CDR3 coding DNA: TGTGCCAGCAGTGCCAACACAGCGGGCGGCCATTCACCCCTCCACTTT. It encodes CASSANTAGGHSPLHF.

The table lists this clonotype with a few counts. This rearrangement joins TRBV20-1 to TRBJ2-3; D might be TRBD2 (6 bases). The CDR3 is made up of 12 amino acids. V was clipped by 5 bases and J by 7 bases, with 13 bases between them. Germline loops: CDR1 DFQATT, CDR2 SNEGSKA (reference sequence). CDR3 in amino acids: CSAGGTPNTQYF. The CDR3 coding sequence is TGCAGTGCTGGCGGGACTCCCAATACGCAGTATTTT.

This clonotype was seen a single time. This chain connects TRBV9 to TRBJ2-3; D not resolved. The ends were cut back, 3 bases at V and 4 bases at J, with 15 bases in the middle. The CDR3 totals 15 residues. The germline V gene encodes CDR1 SGDLS and CDR2 YYNGEE. DNA for the CDR3: TGTGCCAGCAGCGAGACTGCCCTTGGAGCAGATACGCAGTATTTT. Amino acids: CASSETALGADTQYF.

As concerns this clonotype: One junction end disagrees with the germline gene, perhaps due to a read error. The chain joins TRBV24-1 to TRBJ2-1; 7 nucleotides match TRBD2. Germline CDR1 reads KGHDR; CDR2 reads SFDVKD. The CDR3 runs to 15 residues. The CDR3 spells CATSDPSGLYNKQFF. CDR3 nucleotide sequence: TGTGCCACCAGTGACCCTAGCGGACTATACAATAAGCAGTTCTTC.

This clonotype was observed a single time. The chain carries TRBV7-8 and TRBJ2-7; D may be TRBD2 (5 bases). V was clipped by 1 base and J by 3 bases, with 7 bases between them. CDR3 length equals 13 residues. Germline CDR1 is SGHVS and CDR2 is FQNEAQ. The CDR3 nucleotides read TGTGCCAGCAGCTTAGACGGGATCTACGAGCAGTACTTC. It codes for CASSLDGIYEQYF.

The CDR3 region has the DNA TGTGCCACCAGTCTCGGGGCGAACACTGAAGCTTTCTTT. Translated: CATSLGANTEAFF. The chain carries TRBV15 and TRBJ1-1; D perhaps matches TRBD1 (5 bases). The CDR3 length is 13 residues. Germline CDR1 LNHNV, CDR2 YYDKDF (reference sequence). V shed 6 bases and J shed 1 base, with 9 bases lying between them.

This CDR3 is CATRENSPLHF. The CDR3 nucleotides are TGTGCCACCAGGGAAAATTCACCCCTCCACTTT. This chain uses TRBV10-3 with TRBJ1-6; the D gene is possibly TRBD1 (5 bases). Germline V lookup: CDR1 ENHRY, CDR2 SYGVKD. This CDR3 is 11 amino acids long. The V and J ends lost 10 bases and 7 bases respectively, with 8 bases between them.

This rearrangement joins TRBV15 to TRBJ1-1; no reliable D call. V shed 1 base and J shed 4 bases, with 19 bases lying between them. CDR1 LNHNV and CDR2 YYDKDF come from the germline V gene (reference sequence). The CDR3 is made up of 17 amino acids. CDR3 protein: CATSRGTAPWVRTEAFF. Here the CDR3 DNA reads TGTGCCACCAGCAGAGGTACGGCGCCTTGGGTACGCACTGAAGCTTTCTTT.

The CDR3 DNA is TGCAGCGTTGCAGAGATTAATAACAATGAGCAGTTCTTC. Its protein is CSVAEINNNEQFF. The chain carries TRBV29-1 and TRBJ2-1, with D unresolved. The V and J ends lost 4 bases and 5 bases respectively, with 12 bases between them. The length of the CDR3 is 13 residues. Germline V gives CDR1 SQVTM, CDR2 ANQGSEA.

This clonotype was counted between two and nine times. This CDR3 reads CATSVVGTGGEETQYF. DNA of the CDR3: TGTGCCACCAGTGTTGTGGGGACAGGGGGCGAAGAGACCCAGTACTTC. The chain has TRBV24-1 and TRBJ2-5, with 12 bases matching TRBD1. The CDR3 loop spans 16 amino acids. The V and J ends lost 5 bases and 3 bases, in that order; junction bases with no gene match: 6. Germline lookup yields CDR1 KGHDR and CDR2 SFDVKD.

The chain combines TRBV7-9 with TRBJ2-1, with D unclear. This CDR3 is built from 13 residues. V was trimmed by 1 base and J by 5 bases, leaving 6 bases between them. The germline gives CDR1 SEHNR, CDR2 FQNEAQ (reference sequence). The CDR3 region has the DNA TGTGCCAGCAGCTTAGTAGCCCACAATGAGCAGTTCTTC. Its protein product is CASSLVAHNEQFF.